This TCR beta chain was recovered during a study of cytomegalovirus exposure and HLA in healthy donors. Study conclusions and caveats: TCR beta chains numbering approximately 150 were designated cytomegalovirus-associated. The records held CMV serostatus as the only immune exposure information. In a later analysis, common viral pathogens appeared linked to several of the most significant clusters.

Use of 60 Vbeta and 13 Jbeta primers characterized the PCR. Assay: immunoSEQ multiplex PCR; the TCRdb copy retains only in-frame clones and omits some. Among approximately 190,000 clones, roughly 73% were seen once, and the ten largest hold 2% to 2.5%. A remark on this clone: The antigen is undetermined.

This CDR3 spans 16 amino acids. V dropped 1 base and J dropped 7 bases, with 14 bases sitting between them. From germline, CDR1 is MGHRA and CDR2 YSYEKL. This sequence originates from a woman in her 30s in good health and CMV-seropositive. The chain is built from TRBV4-1 and TRBJ1-6; D not certain. The sample taken for sequencing was PBMCs. CDR3 residues: CASSQGTRPGNSPLHF. DNA of the CDR3: TGCGCCAGCAGCCAAGGTACTAGACCCGGGAATTCACCCCTCCACTTT.